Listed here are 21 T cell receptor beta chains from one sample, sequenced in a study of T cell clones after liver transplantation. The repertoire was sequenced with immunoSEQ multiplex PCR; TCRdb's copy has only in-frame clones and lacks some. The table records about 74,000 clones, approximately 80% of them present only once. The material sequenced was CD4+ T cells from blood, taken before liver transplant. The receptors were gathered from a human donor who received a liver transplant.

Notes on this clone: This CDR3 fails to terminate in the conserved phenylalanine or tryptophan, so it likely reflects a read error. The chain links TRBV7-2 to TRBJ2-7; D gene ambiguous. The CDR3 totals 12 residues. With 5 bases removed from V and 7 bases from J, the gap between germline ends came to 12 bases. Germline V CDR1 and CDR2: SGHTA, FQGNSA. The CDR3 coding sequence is TGTGCCAGCAGCCAGACCGGGCAGGAGCAGTACCTC. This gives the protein CASSQTGQEQYL.

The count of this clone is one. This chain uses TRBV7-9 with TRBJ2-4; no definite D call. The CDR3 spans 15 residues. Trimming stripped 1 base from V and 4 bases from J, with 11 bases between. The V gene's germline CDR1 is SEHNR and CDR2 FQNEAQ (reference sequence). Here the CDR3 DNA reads TGTGCCAGCAGCTTAGACCCTGGGCAGAAAAACATTCAGTACTTC. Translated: CASSLDPGQKNIQYF.

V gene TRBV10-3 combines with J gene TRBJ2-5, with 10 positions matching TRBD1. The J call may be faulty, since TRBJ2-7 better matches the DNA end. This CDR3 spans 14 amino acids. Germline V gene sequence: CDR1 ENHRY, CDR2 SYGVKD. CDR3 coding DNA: TGTGCCATCAGTGCCCGGGACAGGGGCTACGAGCAGTACTTC. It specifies CAISARDRGYEQYF.

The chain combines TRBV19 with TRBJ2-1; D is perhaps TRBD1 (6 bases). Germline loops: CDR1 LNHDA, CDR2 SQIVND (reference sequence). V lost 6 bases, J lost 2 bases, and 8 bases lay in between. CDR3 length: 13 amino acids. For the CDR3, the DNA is TGTGCCAGTAGGACAGGTACCTACAATGAGCAGTTCTTC. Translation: CASRTGTYNEQFF.

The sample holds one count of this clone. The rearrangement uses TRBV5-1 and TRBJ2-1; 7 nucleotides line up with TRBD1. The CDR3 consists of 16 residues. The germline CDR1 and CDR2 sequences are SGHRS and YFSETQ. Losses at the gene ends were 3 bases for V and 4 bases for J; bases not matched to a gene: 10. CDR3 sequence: CASSSLQGSSYNEQFF. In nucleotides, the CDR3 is TGCGCCAGCAGCTCCTTACAGGGGTCCTCATACAATGAGCAGTTCTTC.

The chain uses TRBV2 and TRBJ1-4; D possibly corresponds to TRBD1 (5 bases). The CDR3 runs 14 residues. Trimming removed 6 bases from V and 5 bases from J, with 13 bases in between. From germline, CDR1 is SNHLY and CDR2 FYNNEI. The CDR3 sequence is CASRGTAGNEKLFF. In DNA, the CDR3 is TGTGCCAGCAGGGGGACCGCGGGAAATGAAAAACTGTTTTTT.

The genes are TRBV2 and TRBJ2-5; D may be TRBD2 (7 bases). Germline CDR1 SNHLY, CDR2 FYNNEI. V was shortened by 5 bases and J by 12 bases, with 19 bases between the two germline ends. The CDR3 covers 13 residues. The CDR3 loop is CASSPRGGACKYF. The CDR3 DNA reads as TGTGCCAGCAGTCCCAGAGGGGGGGCCTGTAAGTACTTC.

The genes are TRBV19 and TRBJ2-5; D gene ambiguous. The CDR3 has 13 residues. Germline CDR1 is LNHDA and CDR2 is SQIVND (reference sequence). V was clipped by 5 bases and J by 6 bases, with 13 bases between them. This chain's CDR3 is CASSSLTMQTQYF. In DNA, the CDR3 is TGTGCCAGTAGTTCCCTTACGATGCAGACCCAGTACTTC.

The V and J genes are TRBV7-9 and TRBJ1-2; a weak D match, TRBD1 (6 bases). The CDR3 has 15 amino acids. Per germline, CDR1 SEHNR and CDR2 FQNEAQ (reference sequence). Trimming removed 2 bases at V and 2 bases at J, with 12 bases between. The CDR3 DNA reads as TGTGCCAGCAGCTTAACCGCCGGGACAAACTATGGCTACACCTTC. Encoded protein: CASSLTAGTNYGYTF.

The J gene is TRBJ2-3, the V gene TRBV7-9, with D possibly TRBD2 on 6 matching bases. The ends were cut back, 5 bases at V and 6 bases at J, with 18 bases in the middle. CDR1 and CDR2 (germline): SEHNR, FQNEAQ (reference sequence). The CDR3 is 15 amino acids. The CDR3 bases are TGTGCCAGCAGCCGCGGGATTTCGAAGTGGGATACGCAGTATTTT. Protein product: CASSRGISKWDTQYF.

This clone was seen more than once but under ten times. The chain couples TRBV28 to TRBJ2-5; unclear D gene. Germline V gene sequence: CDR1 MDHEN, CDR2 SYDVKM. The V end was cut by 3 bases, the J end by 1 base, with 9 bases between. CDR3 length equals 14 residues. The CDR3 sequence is CASSLPNLQETQYF. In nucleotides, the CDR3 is TGTGCCAGCAGTTTGCCCAACCTCCAAGAGACCCAGTACTTC.

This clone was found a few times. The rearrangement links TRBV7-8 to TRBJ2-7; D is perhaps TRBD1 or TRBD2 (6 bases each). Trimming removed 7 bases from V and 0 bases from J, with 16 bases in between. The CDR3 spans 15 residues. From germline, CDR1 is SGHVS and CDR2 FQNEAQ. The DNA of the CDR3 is TGTGCCAGCATCCTCGGGGGCCCCTCCTCCTACGAGCAGTACTTC. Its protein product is CASILGGPSSYEQYF.

DNA for the CDR3: TGTGCCAGCAGCTCTCCGGGACTAGCGGCCCAGGGAAATGAGCAGTTCTTC. The encoded protein is CASSSPGLAAQGNEQFF. The chain couples TRBV7-3 to TRBJ2-1; 11 bases align to TRBD2. V lost 4 bases to trimming and J lost 7 bases; unmatched junction nucleotides: 12. Germline assignment: CDR1 SGHTA and CDR2 FQGTGA. CDR3 length: 17 amino acids.

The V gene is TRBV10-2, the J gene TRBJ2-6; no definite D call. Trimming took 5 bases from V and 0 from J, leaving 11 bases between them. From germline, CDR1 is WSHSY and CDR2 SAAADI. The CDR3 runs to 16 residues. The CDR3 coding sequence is TGCGCCAGCAGTAGGTACGGTCACTCTGGGGCCAACGTCCTGACTTTC. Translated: CASSRYGHSGANVLTF.

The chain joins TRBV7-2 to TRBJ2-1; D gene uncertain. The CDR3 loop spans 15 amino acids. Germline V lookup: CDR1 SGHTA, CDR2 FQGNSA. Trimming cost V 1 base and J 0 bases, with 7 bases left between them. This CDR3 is CASSLEPRSYNEQFF. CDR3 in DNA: TGTGCCAGCAGCTTAGAACCCCGCTCCTACAATGAGCAGTTCTTC.

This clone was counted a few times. The CDR3 DNA follows: TGTGCCAGCAGCTTAGGGACAGGATATCAGCCCCAGCATTTT. This translates into CASSLGTGYQPQHF. The gene calls are TRBV7-2 and TRBJ1-5; 7 bases are a match to TRBD1. Trimming took 1 base from V and 5 from J; bases not matched to a gene: 2. The CDR3 sequence is 14 residues long. Germline CDR1 reads SGHTA; CDR2 reads FQGNSA.

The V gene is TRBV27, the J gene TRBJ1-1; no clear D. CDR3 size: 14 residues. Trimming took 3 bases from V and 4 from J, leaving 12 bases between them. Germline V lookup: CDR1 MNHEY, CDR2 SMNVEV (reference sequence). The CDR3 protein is CASSLWGRSTEAFF. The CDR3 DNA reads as TGTGCCAGCAGTTTGTGGGGTAGATCCACTGAAGCTTTCTTT.

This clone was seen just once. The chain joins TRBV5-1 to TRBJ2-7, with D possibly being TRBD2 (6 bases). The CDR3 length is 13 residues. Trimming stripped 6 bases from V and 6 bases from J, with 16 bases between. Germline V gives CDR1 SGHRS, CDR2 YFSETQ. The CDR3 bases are TGCGCCAGCACCCATGCGGGGAGGCGCGAGCAGTACTTC. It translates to CASTHAGRREQYF.

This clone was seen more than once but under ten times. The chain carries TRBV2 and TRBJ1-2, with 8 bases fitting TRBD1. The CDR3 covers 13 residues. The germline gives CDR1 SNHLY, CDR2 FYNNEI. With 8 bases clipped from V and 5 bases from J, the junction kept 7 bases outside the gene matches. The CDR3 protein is CASGRDRNYGYTF. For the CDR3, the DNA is TGTGCCAGCGGGCGGGACAGGAATTATGGCTACACCTTC.

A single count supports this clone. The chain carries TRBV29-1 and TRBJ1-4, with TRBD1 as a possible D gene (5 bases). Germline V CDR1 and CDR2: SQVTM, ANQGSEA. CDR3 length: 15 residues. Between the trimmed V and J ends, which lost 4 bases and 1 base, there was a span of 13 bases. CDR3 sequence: CSVAGTGKTNEKLFF. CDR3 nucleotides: TGCAGCGTTGCGGGGACGGGAAAAACTAATGAAAAACTGTTTTTT.

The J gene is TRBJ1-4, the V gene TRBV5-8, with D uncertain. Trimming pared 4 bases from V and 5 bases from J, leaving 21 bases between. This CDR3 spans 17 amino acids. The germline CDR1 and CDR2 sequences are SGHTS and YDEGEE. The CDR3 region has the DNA TGTGCCAGCAGCCCTCTATCAACCGGACGGCCGAATGAAAAACTGTTTTTT. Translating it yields CASSPLSTGRPNEKLFF.